A single sample is the source of the 26 T cell receptor beta chains below, sequenced in a study of breast tumors, draining lymph nodes, adjacent tissues. Breast cancer patients provided tissue from their axillary draining lymph nodes. TCRdb passed the multiplex PCR reads through MiXCR, listing each CDR3 protein once. Of 180,000 or so distinct CDR3 sequences in the sample, about 30% are singletons; the top ten hold 3.8%. The specimen was axillary lymph node tissue. Source of these receptors: a female donor with breast cancer. Some clones in this sample may be carry-over from other donors' samples.

This clonotype was seen many times. CDR3 sequence: CSARAGYYEQYF. The CDR3 coding sequence is TGCAGTGCTAGAGCAGGCTACTACGAGCAGTACTTC. The J gene is TRBJ2-7, the V gene TRBV20-1, with D hard to call. The CDR3 covers 12 residues. CDR1 and CDR2 from the germline V gene are DFQATT and SNEGSKA (reference sequence). V gave up 1 base and J gave up 3 bases, with 7 bases separating them.

In its sample, this clonotype was seen a few times. The final CDR3 position lacks the conserved phenylalanine or tryptophan, pointing to a likely read error. This chain links TRBV30 with TRBJ2-7, with 10 bases matching TRBD2. The V and J ends lost 0 bases and 0 bases, in that order; junction bases with no gene match: 14. CDR1 and CDR2 from the germline V gene are GTSNPN and SVGIG (reference sequence). The CDR3 contains 19 residues. The CDR3 nucleotides read TGTGCCTGGAGTGTATGGGGCGGAACCGGGACTAGCGTCTCCTACGAGCAGTACTCC. Translated: CAWSVWGGTGTSVSYEQYS.

The V gene is TRBV5-4, the J gene TRBJ1-1, with 9 nucleotides matching TRBD1. The germline CDR1 and CDR2 sequences are SGHNT and YYREEE (reference sequence). The CDR3 contains 16 residues. V lost 4 bases and J lost 3; bases outside the gene matches: 10. The CDR3: CASSLGDRGWDTEAFF. The CDR3 bases are TGTGCCAGCAGCCTGGGCGACAGGGGGTGGGACACTGAAGCTTTCTTT. Variable domain in full (rest from reference TRBV5-4 and TRBJ1-1): ETGVTQSPTHLIKTRGQQVTLRCSSQSGHNTVSWYQQALGQGPQFIFQYYREEENGRGNFPPRFSGLQFPNYSSELNVNALELDDSALYLCASSLGDRGWDTEAFFGQGTRLTVV.

This clonotype was observed at least ten times. The chain recombines TRBV2 with TRBJ1-4; possibly TRBD1 for D (5 bases). Germline loops: CDR1 SNHLY, CDR2 FYNNEI. Trimming shortened V by 7 bases and J by 0 bases, and 12 bases separated the two germline ends. The CDR3 loop spans 15 amino acids. The CDR3 nucleotides are TGTGCCAGCATTAAGGGGCAGGCAACTAATGAAAAACTGTTTTTT. It encodes CASIKGQATNEKLFF.

This clonotype came up many times. This chain uses TRBV27 with TRBJ2-7, with a possible D match to TRBD1 (5 bases). The CDR3 is made up of 12 amino acids. Germline loops: CDR1 MNHEY, CDR2 SMNVEV (reference sequence). The germline V and J ends were trimmed by 10 bases and 6 bases, with 16 bases remaining between them. CDR3 region: CAIQSRVGEQYF. The CDR3, as DNA: TGTGCCATTCAATCCAGGGTCGGCGAGCAGTACTTC.

This clonotype was counted ten times or more. The chain couples TRBV7-9 to TRBJ1-6; D is possibly TRBD1 (6 bases). CDR1 and CDR2 from the germline V gene are SEHNR and FQNEAQ (reference sequence). The CDR3 totals 15 residues. The V gene lost 5 bases and the J gene lost 10 bases, with 18 bases spanning the gap. CDR3 coding DNA: TGTGCCAGCAGCCCTGGGAGGGGGGATGGCTCACCCCTCCACTTT. It translates to CASSPGRGDGSPLHF.

The table lists this clonotype with many counts. V is TRBV9 and J is TRBJ2-7; tentatively, D is TRBD2 (7 bases). The CDR3 loop spans 16 amino acids. Deletions cut 0 bases from V and 0 bases from J, with 13 bases between. Looked up from germline, CDR1 is SGDLS and CDR2 is YYNGEE. Here the CDR3 DNA reads TGTGCCAGCAGCGTAGAGGGGGGGGGTCACTCCTACGAGCAGTACTTC. Its protein is CASSVEGGGHSYEQYF.

This clonotype has ten or more counts. The J gene is TRBJ2-3, the V gene TRBV19; 7 bases are a match to TRBD1. Trimming removed 9 bases from V and 6 bases from J; junction bases left unmatched: 9. This CDR3 contains 13 residues. Germline CDR1 reads LNHDA; CDR2 reads SQIVND (reference sequence). In DNA, the CDR3 is TGTGCCAGCACCCAGGGGGTCCCGGATACGCAGTATTTT. Translated, it gives CASTQGVPDTQYF.

This clonotype was counted at least ten times. V and J are TRBV5-1 and TRBJ2-7, with TRBD1 identical over 7 bases. This CDR3 is 13 amino acids long. Germline V lookup: CDR1 SGHRS, CDR2 YFSETQ. V was clipped by 3 bases and J by 7 bases; unmatched bases: 7. CDR3 nucleotide sequence: TGCGCCAGCAGCTGGGACAGACGGCAAGAGCAGTACTTC. Encoded protein: CASSWDRRQEQYF.

This clonotype was observed a few times. The CDR3 coding sequence is TGTGCCAGCAGGGCCCGACAGGGGATCGGTAGCAATCAGCCCCAGCATTTT. Translated, it gives CASRARQGIGSNQPQHF. The V gene is TRBV27, the J gene TRBJ1-5; TRBD1 aligns across 8 bases. The CDR3 is 17 residues long. Germline CDR1 and CDR2: MNHEY and SMNVEV (reference sequence). J was trimmed by 0 bases and V by 6 bases; bases with no gene match: 10.

The V and J genes are TRBV12-3 or TRBV12-4 and TRBJ2-6, with D possibly matching TRBD2 (5 bases). Trimming left V 8 bases short and J 0 bases short, with 11 bases between. The CDR3 covers 15 residues. This CDR3 is CASQFGVSGANVLTF. The DNA for the CDR3 is TGTGCCAGCCAATTCGGGGTCTCTGGGGCCAACGTCCTGACTTTC.

The gene calls are TRBV5-6 and TRBJ2-7; D is possibly TRBD2 (5 bases). The CDR3 has 13 residues. V lost 1 base and J 6 bases, leaving 11 bases between the germline ends. Germline assignment: CDR1 SGHDT and CDR2 YYEEEE. The CDR3 region is CASSLMRAREQYF. The CDR3 coding sequence is TGTGCCAGCAGCTTGATGCGGGCGCGCGAGCAGTACTTC.

This clonotype occurred many times. The chain uses TRBV20-1 and TRBJ2-5; the D call may be TRBD1 or TRBD2 (5 bases each). This CDR3 spans 13 amino acids. Between the trimmed V and J ends, which lost 5 bases and 5 bases, there was a span of 15 bases. The V gene's germline CDR1 is DFQATT and CDR2 SNEGSKA (reference sequence). The DNA for the CDR3 is TGCAGTGCTGGCCGCCGGGGCCGGGAGACCCAGTACTTC. It specifies CSAGRRGRETQYF.

For this clonotype: A much larger clonotype is one base distant, so this may be a read error. The rearrangement joins TRBV20-1 to TRBJ2-4, with D possibly matching TRBD2 (5 bases). V was pared by 2 bases and J by 13 bases, with 18 bases between. The CDR3 is 13 amino acids. CDR1 and CDR2 (germline): DFQATT, SNEGSKA (reference sequence). The CDR3 coding sequence is TGCAGTGCTAGAACCGCCCATGGGAGTGGCCAGTACTTC. It encodes CSARTAHGSGQYF.

As regards this clonotype: At one end, the junction sequence differs from germline, possibly due to a read error. J is TRBJ2-1 and V is TRBV7-7, with 11 positions matching TRBD2. Germline assignment: CDR1 SSHAT and CDR2 FNYEAQ (reference sequence). The CDR3 is 18 amino acids. CDR3 bases: TGTGCTAGCAGCAAGAGACTAGCGGGGTGTCGAGCTTACAATGAGCAGTTCTTC. Translation gives CASSKRLAGCRAYNEQFF.

This clonotype has a count of ten or more. The chain is built from TRBV7-9 and TRBJ1-2; TRBD1 aligns across 7 bases. This CDR3 spans 12 amino acids. Germline-derived CDR1 and CDR2 are SEHNR and FQNEAQ (reference sequence). J gave up 6 bases and V 4 bases, and 2 bases lay outside the gene matches. The CDR3 sequence: CASSSTGNGYTF. In nucleotides, the CDR3 is TGTGCCAGCAGCTCGACAGGGAATGGCTACACCTTC.

This clonotype came up many times. The rearrangement joins TRBV5-1 to TRBJ1-6; 8 bases line up with TRBD1. Germline CDR1 reads SGHRS; CDR2 reads YFSETQ. J lost 5 bases, V lost 5 bases, and 9 bases had no gene match. The CDR3 runs 16 residues. The CDR3 nucleotides are TGCGCCAGCAGACCGCACTCGGACAGGGATAATTCACCCCTCCACTTT. Its translation is CASRPHSDRDNSPLHF.

This clonotype was counted many times. This chain connects TRBV18 to TRBJ2-1; 8 positions match TRBD1. This CDR3 contains 16 residues. Trimming removed 0 bases from V and 8 bases from J; junction bases left unmatched: 9. Germline-derived CDR1 and CDR2 are KGHSH and LQKENI. The CDR3 reads CASSPPGRGRSHEQFF. The CDR3 region has the DNA TGTGCCAGCTCACCACCGGGCAGGGGGCGTAGTCATGAGCAGTTCTTC. Together with reference TRBV18 and TRBJ2-1, the CDR3 gives the full variable domain: NAGVMQNPRHLVRRRGQEARLRCSPMKGHSHVYWYRQLPEEGLKFMVYLQKENIIDESGMPKERFSAEFPKEGPSILRIQQVVRGDSAAYFCASSPPGRGRSHEQFFGPGTRLTVL.

A remark on this clonotype: A much larger clonotype is one base distant, so this may be a read error. The CDR3 ends on some other residue instead of the conserved phenylalanine or tryptophan, so this is likely a read error. No DNA is shown, since the ends of the CDR3 on it are uncertain; the CDR3 is the one TCRdb lists. The chain has TRBV7-2 and TRBJ1-2; TRBD1 is the table's D call and was not checked against the DNA. With termini counted, the CDR3 has 15 amino acids. CDR1 is SGHTA and CDR2 is FQGNSA in the germline V gene. The CDR3 sequence is CASSTGGGTGYGYPI.

This clonotype turned up a few times. This may be a read error, as it is one base from a much larger clone. In DNA form, the CDR3 reads TGCAGTGCGAGGTTCGAGAGCAATGAGCCGTTCTTC. Amino acid sequence: CSARFESNEPFF. The chain couples TRBV20-1 to TRBJ2-1; D is ambiguous. Germline V gene lookup returns CDR1 DFQATT and CDR2 SNEGSKA (reference sequence). This CDR3 has 12 amino acids.

As concerns this clonotype: Since a much larger clone is just one base distant, this may be a read error. The genes are TRBV18 and TRBJ2-1, with 9 nucleotides matching TRBD2. Germline V CDR1 and CDR2: KGHSH, LQKENI. The CDR3 loop spans 14 amino acids. The CDR3 region has the DNA TGTGCCAGCTCTCCTAACCGAGCGGGAGGTGACGAGTCCTTC. It encodes CASSPNRAGGDESF.

This clonotype was counted at least ten times. V gene TRBV6-5 combines with J gene TRBJ1-2; 9 nucleotides match TRBD1. V lost 1 base, J lost 8 bases, and 8 bases stayed unmatched. CDR3 size: 15 residues. CDR1 is MNHEY and CDR2 is SVGAGI in the germline V gene. Here the CDR3 DNA reads TGTGCCAGCAGTTACTTGGGACAGGGAACGGGGGGCTACACCTTC. Translated, it gives CASSYLGQGTGGYTF.

This clonotype was seen at least ten times. This chain links TRBV4-3 with TRBJ2-1, with D unclear. Trimming shortened V by 1 base and J by 9 bases, and 10 bases separated the two germline ends. The CDR3 spans 13 residues. CDR1 LGHNA and CDR2 YSLEER come from the germline V gene. CDR3 in amino acids: CASSQVTSGEQFF. The DNA of the CDR3 is TGCGCCAGCAGCCAAGTCACCTCGGGTGAGCAGTTCTTC.

The V gene is TRBV15, the J gene TRBJ1-6; D gene ambiguous. In germline, CDR1 is LNHNV, CDR2 YYDKDF (reference sequence). The CDR3 extends over 14 amino acids. The V end lost 7 bases, the J end lost 13 bases, and 20 bases lay between the germline ends. The CDR3 coding sequence is TGTGCCACCACCCAAGTATTCAGCAATCAGCCCCTCCACTTT. Its protein is CATTQVFSNQPLHF.

This clonotype was detected ten times or more. The V gene is TRBV6-5, the J gene TRBJ2-3, with 7 bases identical to TRBD2. The CDR3 runs to 14 residues. V trimming: 5 bases; J trimming: 0 bases; junction bases outside the gene matches: 2. Germline assignment: CDR1 MNHEY and CDR2 SVGAGI. CDR3 sequence: CASSSGISTDTQYF. The DNA of the CDR3 is TGTGCCAGCAGTAGCGGGATCAGCACAGATACGCAGTATTTT.

This clonotype has more than one count but fewer than ten. The chain recombines TRBV28 with TRBJ2-1; D uncertain. The ends were cut back, 3 bases at V and 8 bases at J, with 23 bases in the middle. CDR3 length: 17 residues. Germline V gene data show CDR1 as MDHEN and CDR2 as SYDVKM. CDR3 sequence: CASSFLAIGHDNDEQFF. The DNA for the CDR3 is TGTGCCAGCAGTTTCTTAGCCATAGGGCATGACAACGATGAGCAGTTCTTC.